Following are 24 T cell receptor beta chains from one sample sequenced in a study of blood T cell repertoires in COVID-19. The table came from immunoSEQ multiplex PCR; TCRdb's copy has only in-frame clones and leaves some out. This table has about 430,000 clones, nearly 90% appearing once. The source material was PBMCs or T cells enriched from blood (not recorded which). The receptors stem from a woman aged 18-30 years who had been exposed to COVID-19.

The J gene is TRBJ2-2, the V gene TRBV3-1 (or the pseudogene TRBV3-2); 13 positions agree with TRBD2. The ends lost 4 bases at V and 4 bases at J; junction bases unmatched: 3. Germline CDR1 and CDR2: LGHDT and YNNKEL (reference sequence). The CDR3 totals 16 residues. As DNA, the CDR3 is TGTGCCAGCAGCCCCCGACTAGCGGGAGGCACCGGGGAGCTGTTTTTT. This gives the protein CASSPRLAGGTGELFF.

As to this clone: This CDR3 is also generated by other DNA sequences in the sample. The gene calls are TRBV7-2 and TRBJ2-1; weak D call: TRBD2 (7 bases). There are 16 residues in the CDR3. Trimming left V 1 base short and J 0 bases short, with 10 bases between. Germline loops: CDR1 SGHTA, CDR2 FQGNSA. This chain's CDR3 is CASSLGGGRSYNEQFF. The CDR3 DNA reads TGTGCCAGCAGCTTAGGCGGGGGCCGCTCCTACAATGAGCAGTTCTTC.

This chain links TRBV23-1 with TRBJ2-3, with 9 bases identical to TRBD2. TRBV23-1 is labeled an ORF, and its function is uncertain. The V segment lost 2 bases and the J segment 5 bases; nucleotides outside the gene matches: 17. The CDR3 extends over 19 amino acids. CDR3 in amino acids: CASSQPEGLAGGPGDTQYF. The CDR3 bases are TGCGCCAGCAGTCAACCCGAAGGATTGGCGGGAGGGCCTGGAGATACGCAGTATTTT.

The count of this clone is one. The rearrangement uses TRBV2 and TRBJ1-2, with 9 bases aligning to TRBD1. J lost 8 bases, V lost 6 bases, and 7 bases had no gene match. This CDR3 is built from 13 residues. In germline, CDR1 is SNHLY, CDR2 FYNNEI. CDR3 region: CASSFPGQGGYTF. The CDR3 DNA reads as TGTGCCAGCAGCTTTCCGGGACAGGGAGGCTACACCTTC.

V and J are TRBV27 and TRBJ1-1, with a weak D call TRBD1 (6 bases). V dropped 3 bases and J dropped 11 bases, with 13 bases sitting between them. CDR1 and CDR2 from the germline V gene are MNHEY and SMNVEV (reference sequence). This CDR3 is built from 12 residues. CDR3 DNA sequence: TGTGCCAGCAGTTTGAGGGGGAGTGATGCTTTCTTT. The encoded protein is CASSLRGSDAFF.

The chain carries TRBV27 and TRBJ2-3; 7 bases are shared with TRBD2. The germline gives CDR1 MNHEY, CDR2 SMNVEV (reference sequence). This CDR3 is 15 amino acids long. J was trimmed by 1 base and V by 4 bases; bases with no gene match: 5. The chain's CDR3 is CASSYSGIGTDTQYF. CDR3 nucleotides: TGTGCCAGCAGTTACAGCGGGATCGGCACAGATACGCAGTATTTT.

The gene calls are TRBV6-5 and TRBJ2-5, with no clear D. V lost 8 bases and J 5 bases, leaving 15 bases between the germline ends. Germline CDR1 reads MNHEY; CDR2 reads SVGAGI. The CDR3 length is 13 residues. The CDR3, as DNA: TGTGCCAGCGGTCTAAGAAATCGGGAGACCCAGTACTTC. Protein sequence: CASGLRNRETQYF.

The chain has TRBV27 and TRBJ2-7; no clear D. V was shortened by 4 bases and J by 1 base, with 8 bases between the two germline ends. Germline V gene data show CDR1 as MNHEY and CDR2 as SMNVEV (reference sequence). The CDR3 has 13 amino acids. The CDR3 DNA reads TGTGCCAGCAGTTACACCGAATCCTACGAGCAGTACTTC. Its protein product is CASSYTESYEQYF.

The genes are TRBV5-4 and TRBJ2-1; no reliable D call. V lost 3 bases and J lost 4, with 20 bases in between. The CDR3 totals 17 residues. CDR1 SGHNT and CDR2 YYREEE come from the germline V gene (reference sequence). DNA for the CDR3: TGTGCCAGCAGCTCACTTAGTTCCGGAGTGAGATACAATGAGCAGTTCTTC. Protein product: CASSSLSSGVRYNEQFF.

V is TRBV7-9 and J is TRBJ2-5; TRBD1 matches 8 bases. The CDR3 has 14 residues. Germline CDR1 SEHNR, CDR2 FQNEAQ (reference sequence). The junction had 3 bases not matched to a gene; V was cut back by 4 bases and J by 2 bases. The CDR3 nucleotides read TGTGCCAGCAGCTGGGGACAGGTTCAAGAGACCCAGTACTTC. Translation: CASSWGQVQETQYF. Supplemented by reference TRBV7-9 and TRBJ2-5, the full variable domain reads DTGVSQNPRHKITKRGQNVTFRCDPISEHNRLYWYRQTLGQGPEFLTYFQNEAQLEKSRLLSDRFSAERPKGSFSTLEIQRTEQGDSAMYLCASSWGQVQETQYFGPGTRLLVL.

This chain links TRBV4-1 with TRBJ1-1; 10 positions match TRBD1. CDR1 is MGHRA and CDR2 is YSYEKL in the germline V gene. With 1 base clipped from V and 4 bases from J, the junction kept 3 bases outside the gene matches. The CDR3 is 15 amino acids. CDR3 coding DNA: TGCGCCAGCAGCCAAGGGACAGGGGGATCCACTGAAGCTTTCTTT. It translates to CASSQGTGGSTEAFF.

The chain is built from TRBV18 and TRBJ2-2; 9 bases agree with TRBD1. The CDR3 is 15 residues long. V dropped 3 bases and J dropped 5; count of bases not matched to a gene: 4. Germline assignment: CDR1 KGHSH and CDR2 LQKENI. The DNA of the CDR3 is TGTGCCAGCTCACCTGGACAGGGGAGTACCGGGGAGCTGTTTTTT. It is translated as CASSPGQGSTGELFF.

The chain links TRBV28 to TRBJ2-7; 12 bases map to TRBD2. Per germline, CDR1 MDHEN and CDR2 SYDVKM. This CDR3 is 14 amino acids long. V lost 8 bases and J lost 4; bases outside the gene matches: 6. This chain's CDR3 is CASSLAGGKYEQYF. CDR3 in DNA: TGTGCCAGCTCTCTAGCGGGAGGGAAATACGAGCAGTACTTC.

This clone was observed a handful of times. The V and J genes are TRBV19 and TRBJ1-1; 9 bases fit TRBD1. The CDR3 runs to 15 residues. Germline CDR1 LNHDA, CDR2 SQIVND (reference sequence). V trimming: 6 bases; J trimming: 4 bases; junction bases outside the gene matches: 9. CDR3 residues: CASSYRGRGVTEAFF. The CDR3 DNA reads TGTGCCAGTAGCTACAGGGGGCGCGGAGTCACTGAAGCTTTCTTT.

The chain employs TRBV10-1 and TRBJ2-1, with D perhaps TRBD2 (5 bases). This CDR3 comprises 15 residues. The V end was cut by 7 bases, the J end by 0 bases, with 13 bases between. Looked up from germline, CDR1 is WNHNN and CDR2 is SYGVQD (reference sequence). The CDR3 coding sequence is TGCGCCAGCAACCCCGGCGGAGGCTCCTACAATGAGCAGTTCTTC. The encoded protein is CASNPGGGSYNEQFF.

Details on this clone: Distinct nucleotide sequences in the sample also encode this CDR3. The chain combines TRBV7-9 with TRBJ2-3; 7 nucleotides agree with TRBD2. The germline V gene encodes CDR1 SEHNR and CDR2 FQNEAQ (reference sequence). J lost 6 bases, V lost 3 bases, and 0 bases had no gene match. This CDR3 is 12 amino acids long. The CDR3 sequence: CASSFGGDTQYF. As DNA, the CDR3 is TGTGCCAGCAGCTTCGGGGGGGATACGCAGTATTTT.

The gene calls are TRBV28 and TRBJ1-4; a possible D gene is TRBD1 (5 bases). The CDR3 sequence is 14 residues long. Germline CDR1 and CDR2: MDHEN and SYDVKM. V lost 1 base to trimming and J lost 7 bases, with 10 bases between them. The DNA of the CDR3 is TGTGCCAGCAGTTTATCCAGGGTGGGTGAAAAACTGTTTTTT. Amino acid sequence: CASSLSRVGEKLFF. Variable domain in full (rest from reference TRBV28 and TRBJ1-4): DVKVTQSSRYLVKRTGEKVFLECVQDMDHENMFWYRQDPGLGLRLIYFSYDVKMKEKGDIPEGYSVSREKKERFSLILESASTNQTSMYLCASSLSRVGEKLFFGSGTQLSVL.

In this sample, this clone turned up once. V gene TRBV28 combines with J gene TRBJ1-2, with D possibly matching TRBD1 (6 bases). Per germline, CDR1 MDHEN and CDR2 SYDVKM. CDR3 length equals 14 residues. Trimming cost V 10 bases and J 5 bases, with 20 bases left between them. CDR3 sequence reads: CATLYGQRGYGYTF. CDR3 DNA sequence: TGTGCCACCCTCTATGGGCAAAGGGGGTATGGCTACACCTTC.

The genes are TRBV18 and TRBJ1-4, with 7 bases fitting TRBD1. This CDR3 is built from 17 residues. Germline V CDR1 and CDR2: KGHSH, LQKENI. With 0 bases clipped from V and 6 bases from J, the junction kept 10 bases outside the gene matches. The CDR3 is CASSPPRRQGIYEKLFF. The CDR3 region has the DNA TGTGCCAGCTCACCACCGCGAAGACAGGGAATTTATGAAAAACTGTTTTTT.

The chain links TRBV18 to TRBJ2-7, with a tentative D call TRBD2 (5 bases). The CDR3 loop spans 13 amino acids. Germline CDR1 KGHSH, CDR2 LQKENI. The V gene lost 2 bases and the J gene lost 4 bases, with 9 bases spanning the gap. The CDR3 nucleotides read TGTGCCAGCTCACCAGTGGGCGGGTACGAGCAGTACTTC. Translated: CASSPVGGYEQYF.

The chain combines TRBV28 with TRBJ2-5, with 10 bases that match TRBD1. The CDR3 is 14 residues long. Germline V gene lookup returns CDR1 MDHEN and CDR2 SYDVKM. The ends lost 4 bases at V and 5 bases at J; junction bases unmatched: 4. CDR3 loop: CASSWGQGSETQYF. DNA for the CDR3: TGTGCCAGCAGTTGGGGACAGGGGTCGGAGACCCAGTACTTC.

J is TRBJ2-3 and V is TRBV19; D unclear. CDR1 and CDR2 (germline): LNHDA, SQIVND (reference sequence). V lost 3 bases, J lost 0 bases, and 13 bases lay in between. The CDR3 consists of 16 residues. The CDR3: CASSMLVTASTDTQYF. In nucleotides, the CDR3 is TGTGCCAGTAGTATGTTGGTAACAGCTAGCACAGATACGCAGTATTTT.

The chain combines TRBV28 with TRBJ1-4; 8 bases align to TRBD1. CDR1 is MDHEN, CDR2 SYDVKM, per germline. The length of the CDR3 is 15 residues. Trimming took 6 bases from V and 4 from J; bases not matched to a gene: 7. CDR3: CASSLTGAVNEKLFF. Written as DNA, the CDR3 is TGTGCCAGCAGCCTGACAGGGGCCGTTAATGAAAAACTGTTTTTT.

DNA for the CDR3: TGTGCCAGCAGCCCGTGGACATCCTCTGGAAACACCATATATTTT. Translating gives CASSPWTSSGNTIYF. V gene TRBV5-5 combines with J gene TRBJ1-3; the D gene is possibly TRBD1 (5 bases). Trimming shortened V by 4 bases and J by 0 bases, and 11 bases separated the two germline ends. This CDR3 is built from 15 residues. Germline assignment: CDR1 SGHKS and CDR2 YYEKEE (reference sequence).